This record covers a single TCR beta chain. Up to about 2 ug genomic DNA was used for TCRB CDR3 amplification. Here immunoSEQ multiplex PCR was the method, and the copy in TCRdb shows in-frame clones only, minus some. The sample has 55,000 to 75,000 clones; around 81% are singletons. Germline-derived CDR1 and CDR2 are SNHLY and FYNNEI. The CDR3 is 13 residues long. After removal of 2 bases from V and 6 bases from J, the junction contained 3 bases not matched to a gene. This sample is part of a study of glioma-infiltrating T cells after dendritic cell vaccination. The starting material was blood, obtained before dendritic cell vaccination. This TCR came from a human donor with glioblastoma. This sequence joins TRBV2 and TRBJ2-7; 8 nucleotides match TRBD2. CDR3: CASSERLAGEQYF. The CDR3 DNA reads as TGTGCCAGCAGTGAACGTCTAGCGGGCGAGCAGTACTTC. The variable domain in full, completed from reference TRBV2 and TRBJ2-7, reads EPEVTQTPSHQVTQMGQEVILRCVPISNHLYFYWYRQILGQKVEFLVSFYNNEISEKSEIFDDQFSVERPDGSNFTLKIRSTKLEDSAMYFCASSERLAGEQYFGPGTRLTVT.